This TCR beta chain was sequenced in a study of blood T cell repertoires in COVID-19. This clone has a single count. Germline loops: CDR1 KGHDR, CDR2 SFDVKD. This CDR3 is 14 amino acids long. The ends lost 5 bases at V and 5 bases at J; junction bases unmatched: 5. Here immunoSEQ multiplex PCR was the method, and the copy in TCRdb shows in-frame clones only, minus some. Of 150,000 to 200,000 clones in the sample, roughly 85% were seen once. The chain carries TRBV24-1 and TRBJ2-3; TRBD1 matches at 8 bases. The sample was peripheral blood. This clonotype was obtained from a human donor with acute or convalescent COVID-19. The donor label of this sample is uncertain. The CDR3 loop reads CATSALDREDTQYF. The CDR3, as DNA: TGTGCCACCAGTGCCCTGGACAGGGAAGATACGCAGTATTTT.